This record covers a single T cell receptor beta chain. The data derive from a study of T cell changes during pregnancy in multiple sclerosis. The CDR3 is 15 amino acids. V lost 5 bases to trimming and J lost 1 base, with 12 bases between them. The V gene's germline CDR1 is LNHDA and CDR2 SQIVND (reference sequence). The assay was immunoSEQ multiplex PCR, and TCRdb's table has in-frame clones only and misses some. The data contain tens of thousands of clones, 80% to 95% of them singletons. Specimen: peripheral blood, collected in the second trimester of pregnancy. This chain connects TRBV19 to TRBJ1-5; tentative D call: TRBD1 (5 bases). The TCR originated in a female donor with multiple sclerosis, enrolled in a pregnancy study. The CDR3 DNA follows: TGTGCCAGTAGTTCGATATCAGGGAGCAATCAGCCCCAGCATTTT. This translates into CASSSISGSNQPQHF.